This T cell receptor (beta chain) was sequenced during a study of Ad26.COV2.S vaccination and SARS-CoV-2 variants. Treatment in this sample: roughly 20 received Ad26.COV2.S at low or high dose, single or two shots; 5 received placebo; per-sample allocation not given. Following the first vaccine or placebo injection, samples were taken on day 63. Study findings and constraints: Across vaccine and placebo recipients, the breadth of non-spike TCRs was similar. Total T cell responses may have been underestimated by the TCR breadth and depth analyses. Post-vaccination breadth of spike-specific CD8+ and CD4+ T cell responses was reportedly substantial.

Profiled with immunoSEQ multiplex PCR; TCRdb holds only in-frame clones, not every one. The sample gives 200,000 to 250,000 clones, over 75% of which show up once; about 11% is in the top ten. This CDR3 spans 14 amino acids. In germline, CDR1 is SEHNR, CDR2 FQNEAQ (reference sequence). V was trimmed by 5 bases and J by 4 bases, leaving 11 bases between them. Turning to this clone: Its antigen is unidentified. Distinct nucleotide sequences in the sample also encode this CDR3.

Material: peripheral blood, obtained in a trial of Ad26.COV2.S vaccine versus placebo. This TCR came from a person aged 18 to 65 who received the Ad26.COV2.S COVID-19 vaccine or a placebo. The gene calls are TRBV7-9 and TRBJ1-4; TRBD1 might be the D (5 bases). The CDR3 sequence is CASSRQSDNEKLFF. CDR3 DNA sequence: TGTGCCAGCAGCCGACAGTCCGATAATGAAAAACTGTTTTTT.